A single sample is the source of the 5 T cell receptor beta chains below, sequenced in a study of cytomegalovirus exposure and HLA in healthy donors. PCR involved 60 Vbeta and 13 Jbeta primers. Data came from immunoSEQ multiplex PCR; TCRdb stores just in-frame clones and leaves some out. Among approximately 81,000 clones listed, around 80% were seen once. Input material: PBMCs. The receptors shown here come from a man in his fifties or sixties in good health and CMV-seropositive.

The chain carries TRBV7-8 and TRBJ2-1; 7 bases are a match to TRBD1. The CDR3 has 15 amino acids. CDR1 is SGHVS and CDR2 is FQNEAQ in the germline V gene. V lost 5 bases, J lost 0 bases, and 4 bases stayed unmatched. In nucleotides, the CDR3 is TGTGCCAGCAGCCCCCGACAGGGCTCCTACAATGAGCAGTTCTTC. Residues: CASSPRQGSYNEQFF.

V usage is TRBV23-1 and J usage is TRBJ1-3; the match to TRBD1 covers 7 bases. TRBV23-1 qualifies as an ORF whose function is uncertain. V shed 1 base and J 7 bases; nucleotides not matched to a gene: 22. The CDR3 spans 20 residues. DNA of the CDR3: TGCGCCAGCAGTCAATATATCAGGGGGTTCGCTGCCAGACCATGGAACACCATATATTTT. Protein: CASSQYIRGFAARPWNTIYF.

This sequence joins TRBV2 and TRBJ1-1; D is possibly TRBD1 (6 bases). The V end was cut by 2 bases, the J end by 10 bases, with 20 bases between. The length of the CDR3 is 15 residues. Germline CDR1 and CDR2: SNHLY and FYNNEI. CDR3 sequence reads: CASSELDRPVEGAFF. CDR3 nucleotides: TGTGCCAGCAGTGAACTTGACAGGCCCGTCGAAGGAGCTTTCTTT.

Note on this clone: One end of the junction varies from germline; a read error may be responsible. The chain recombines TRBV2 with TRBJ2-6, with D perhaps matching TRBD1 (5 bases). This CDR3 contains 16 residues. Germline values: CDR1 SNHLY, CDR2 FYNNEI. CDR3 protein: CASSASGSSGANGLTF. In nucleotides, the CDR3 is TGTGCCAGCAGTGCCTCCGGTTCCTCTGGGGCCAACGGCCTGACTTTC.

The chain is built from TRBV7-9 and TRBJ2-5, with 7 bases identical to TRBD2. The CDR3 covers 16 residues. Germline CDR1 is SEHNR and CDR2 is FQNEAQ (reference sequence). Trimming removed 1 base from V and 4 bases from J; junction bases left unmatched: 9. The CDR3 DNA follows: TGTGCCAGCAGCTTAGGATACGCGGGAGATCGAGAGACCCAGTACTTC. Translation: CASSLGYAGDRETQYF.